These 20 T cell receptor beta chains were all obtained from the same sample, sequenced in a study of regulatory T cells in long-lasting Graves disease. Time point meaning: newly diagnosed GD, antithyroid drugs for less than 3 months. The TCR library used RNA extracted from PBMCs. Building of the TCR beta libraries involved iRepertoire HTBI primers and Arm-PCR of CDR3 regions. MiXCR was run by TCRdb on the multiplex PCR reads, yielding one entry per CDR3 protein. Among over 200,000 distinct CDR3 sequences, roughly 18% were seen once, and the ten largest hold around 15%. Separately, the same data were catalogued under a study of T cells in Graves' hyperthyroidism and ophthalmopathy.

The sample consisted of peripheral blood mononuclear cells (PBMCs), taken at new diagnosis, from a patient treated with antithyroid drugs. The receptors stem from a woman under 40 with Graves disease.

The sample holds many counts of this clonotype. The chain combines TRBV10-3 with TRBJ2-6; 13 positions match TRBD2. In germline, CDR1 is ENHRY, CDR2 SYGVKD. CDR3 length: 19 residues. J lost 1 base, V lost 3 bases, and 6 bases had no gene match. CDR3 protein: CAISDLTSGGQSGANVLTF. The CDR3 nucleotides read TGTGCCATCAGTGACTTGACTAGCGGGGGGCAATCTGGGGCCAACGTCCTGACTTTC.

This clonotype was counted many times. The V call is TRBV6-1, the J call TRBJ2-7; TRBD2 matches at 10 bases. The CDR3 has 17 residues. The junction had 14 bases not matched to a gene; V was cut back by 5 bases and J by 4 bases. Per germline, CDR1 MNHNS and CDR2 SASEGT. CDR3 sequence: CASSRLPSSGGLYEQYF. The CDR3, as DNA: TGTGCCAGCAGTCGCCTCCCCTCTAGCGGGGGTTTATACGAGCAGTACTTC.

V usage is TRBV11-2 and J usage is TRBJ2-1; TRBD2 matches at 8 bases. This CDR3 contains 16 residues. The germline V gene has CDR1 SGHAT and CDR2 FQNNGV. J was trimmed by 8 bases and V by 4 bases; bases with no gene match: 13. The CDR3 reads CASSWGGSGVVYEQFF. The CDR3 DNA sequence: TGTGCCAGCAGCTGGGGGGGTAGCGGGGTGGTGTATGAGCAGTTCTTC.

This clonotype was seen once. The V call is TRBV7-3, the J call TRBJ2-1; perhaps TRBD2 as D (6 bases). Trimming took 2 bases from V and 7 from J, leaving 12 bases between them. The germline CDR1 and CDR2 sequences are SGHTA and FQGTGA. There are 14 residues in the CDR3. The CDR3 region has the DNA TGTGCCAGCAGCTTAGGGGGGACCGCAAATGAGCAGTTCTTC. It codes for CASSLGGTANEQFF.

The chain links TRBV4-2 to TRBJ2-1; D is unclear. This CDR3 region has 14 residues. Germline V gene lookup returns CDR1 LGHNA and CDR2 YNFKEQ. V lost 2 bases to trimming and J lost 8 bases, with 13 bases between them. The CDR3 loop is CASSQSGPSDEQFF. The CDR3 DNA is TGTGCCAGCAGCCAATCCGGCCCTTCGGATGAGCAGTTCTTC.

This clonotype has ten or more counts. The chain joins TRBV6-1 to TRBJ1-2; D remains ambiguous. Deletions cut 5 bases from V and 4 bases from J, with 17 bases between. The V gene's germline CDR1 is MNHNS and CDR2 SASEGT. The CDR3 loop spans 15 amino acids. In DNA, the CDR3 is TGTGCCAGCAGTCCAATGACGGAGGAGACCTATGGCTACACCTTC. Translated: CASSPMTEETYGYTF.

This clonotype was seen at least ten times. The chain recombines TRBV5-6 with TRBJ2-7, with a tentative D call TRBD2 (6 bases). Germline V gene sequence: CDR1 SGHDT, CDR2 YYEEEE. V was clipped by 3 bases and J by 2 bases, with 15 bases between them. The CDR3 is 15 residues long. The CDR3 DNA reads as TGTGCCAGCAGCTGGGGTTTGGCGGGGACCTACGAGCAGTACTTC. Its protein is CASSWGLAGTYEQYF.

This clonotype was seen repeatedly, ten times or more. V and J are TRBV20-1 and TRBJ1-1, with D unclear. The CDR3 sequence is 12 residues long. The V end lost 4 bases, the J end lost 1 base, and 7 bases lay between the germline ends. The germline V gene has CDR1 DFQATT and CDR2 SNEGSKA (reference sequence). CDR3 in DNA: TGCAGTGCTAATAGACAGAACACTGAAGCTTTCTTT. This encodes CSANRQNTEAFF.

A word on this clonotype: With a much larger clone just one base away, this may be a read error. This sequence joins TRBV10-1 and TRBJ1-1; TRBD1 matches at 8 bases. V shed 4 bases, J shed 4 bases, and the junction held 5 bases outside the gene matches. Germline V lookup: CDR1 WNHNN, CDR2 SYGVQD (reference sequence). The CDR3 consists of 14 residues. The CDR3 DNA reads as TGCGCCAGCAGTGTAAGACAGGGGAGCACTGAAGCTTTCTTT. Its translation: CASSVRQGSTEAFF.

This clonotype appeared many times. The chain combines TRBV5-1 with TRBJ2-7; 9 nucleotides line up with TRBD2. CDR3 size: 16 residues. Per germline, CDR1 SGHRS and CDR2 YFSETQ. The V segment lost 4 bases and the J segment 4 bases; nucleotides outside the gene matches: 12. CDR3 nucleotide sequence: TGCGCCAGCAGCAGCACCCGTAGCGGGGGCGTATACGAGCAGTACTTC. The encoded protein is CASSSTRSGGVYEQYF.

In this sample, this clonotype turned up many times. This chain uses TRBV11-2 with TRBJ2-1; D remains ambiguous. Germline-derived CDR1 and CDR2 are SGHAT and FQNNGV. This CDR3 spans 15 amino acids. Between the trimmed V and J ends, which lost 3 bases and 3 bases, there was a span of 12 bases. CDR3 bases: TGTGCCAGCAGCTTTCTGTCCCGATTCTACAATGAGCAGTTCTTC. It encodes CASSFLSRFYNEQFF.

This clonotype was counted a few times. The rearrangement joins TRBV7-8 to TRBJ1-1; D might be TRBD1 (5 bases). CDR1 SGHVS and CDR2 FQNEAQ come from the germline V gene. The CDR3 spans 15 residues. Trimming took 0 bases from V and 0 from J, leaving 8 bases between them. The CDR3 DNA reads TGTGCCAGCAGCTTAGCCAGGGTGTTGAACACTGAAGCTTTCTTT. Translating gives CASSLARVLNTEAFF.

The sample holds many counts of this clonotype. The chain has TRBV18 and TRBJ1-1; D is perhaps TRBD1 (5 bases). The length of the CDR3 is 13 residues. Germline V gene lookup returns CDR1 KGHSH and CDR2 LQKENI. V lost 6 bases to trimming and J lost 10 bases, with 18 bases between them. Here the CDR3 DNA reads TGTGCCAGCTCCGAGCGAGAGGGACGCTCAGCTTTCTTT. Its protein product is CASSEREGRSAFF.

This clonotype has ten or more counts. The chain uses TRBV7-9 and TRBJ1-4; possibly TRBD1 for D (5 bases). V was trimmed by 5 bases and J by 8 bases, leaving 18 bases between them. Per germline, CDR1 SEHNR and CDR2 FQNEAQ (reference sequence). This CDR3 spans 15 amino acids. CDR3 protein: CASSPQGVWEEKLFF. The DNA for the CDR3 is TGTGCCAGCAGCCCCCAAGGGGTTTGGGAGGAAAAACTGTTTTTT.

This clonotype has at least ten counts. The CDR3 region has the DNA TGTGCCAGCAGCCAAGGAATACGGGGAATGAACACTGAAGCTTTCTTT. Translating gives CASSQGIRGMNTEAFF. The chain combines TRBV14 with TRBJ1-1; D is unresolved. Looked up from germline, CDR1 is SGHDN and CDR2 is FVKESK. The CDR3 loop spans 16 amino acids. Trimming stripped 1 base from V and 0 bases from J, with 12 bases between.

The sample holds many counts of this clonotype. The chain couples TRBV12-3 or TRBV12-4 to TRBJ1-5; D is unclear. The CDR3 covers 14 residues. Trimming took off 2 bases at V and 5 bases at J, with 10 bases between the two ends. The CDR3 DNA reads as TGTGCCAGCAGTTTAAGCGGGTCCTATCAGCCCCAGCATTTT. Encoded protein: CASSLSGSYQPQHF.

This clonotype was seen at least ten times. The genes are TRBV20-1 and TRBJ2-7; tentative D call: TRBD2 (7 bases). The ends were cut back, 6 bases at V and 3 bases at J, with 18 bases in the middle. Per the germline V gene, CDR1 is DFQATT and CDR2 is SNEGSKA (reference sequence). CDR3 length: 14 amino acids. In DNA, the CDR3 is TGCAGTGCCGCGGGGGCGGGAAGATACTACGAGCAGTACTTC. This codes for CSAAGAGRYYEQYF.

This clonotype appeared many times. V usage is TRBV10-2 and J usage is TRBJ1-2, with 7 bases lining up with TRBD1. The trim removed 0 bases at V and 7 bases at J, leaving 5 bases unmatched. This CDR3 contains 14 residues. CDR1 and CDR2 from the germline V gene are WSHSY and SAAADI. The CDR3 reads CASSESTGDFGYTF. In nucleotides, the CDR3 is TGCGCCAGCAGTGAGTCCACAGGGGACTTTGGCTACACCTTC.

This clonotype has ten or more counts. CDR3 in amino acids: CASSLAGFYGYTF. The CDR3 nucleotides are TGTGCCAGCAGCTTGGCGGGGTTTTATGGCTACACCTTC. The chain uses TRBV5-4 and TRBJ1-2; no firm D call. Germline V gene sequence: CDR1 SGHNT, CDR2 YYREEE (reference sequence). The CDR3 spans 13 residues. Trimming shortened V by 0 bases and J by 5 bases, and 8 bases separated the two germline ends.

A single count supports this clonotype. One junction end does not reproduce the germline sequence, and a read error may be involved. CDR3 DNA: TGTGCCAGCAGTTACTCGCCCGAGGACAGCTCCTATAATTCACCCTTCCACTTT. Its translation: CASSYSPEDSSYNSPFHF. The rearrangement links TRBV6-6 to TRBJ1-6; tentatively, D is TRBD1 (6 bases). The CDR3 contains 18 residues. Germline V gene data show CDR1 as MNHNY and CDR2 as SVGAGI (reference sequence).